These T cell receptor beta chains were read from a single sample in a study of beta chain features in type 1 diabetes. TCRdb's table, derived via immunoSEQ multiplex PCR, lists solely in-frame clones and lacks some. The profile shows 160,000 or so clones, roughly 9% of them singletons. The sequenced material came from central memory CD4+ T cells from blood. The receptors were sampled from a woman aged 25 to 39 with type 1 diabetes. Each CDR3 is given with its conserved first and last residue. The listing skips clone size in some rows; elsewhere it reads once, few, many or a size class.

v_call: TRBV5-1; cdr3_length: 16; clone_size: few; j_call: TRBJ2-7; cdr3_aa: CASSQRHGQNPYEQYF
v_call: TRBV28; cdr3_length: 16; clone_size: few; j_call: TRBJ1-1; cdr3_aa: CASSLWDQGMYTEAFF
v_call: TRBV4-1; cdr3_length: 15; clone_size: -; j_call: TRBJ2-3; cdr3_aa: CASSQGMSFADTQYF
v_call: TRBV29-1; cdr3_length: 15; clone_size: few; j_call: TRBJ2-3; cdr3_aa: CSVEESSGTRDTQYF
v_call: TRBV5-4; cdr3_length: 13; clone_size: -; j_call: TRBJ2-5; cdr3_aa: CASSLQGEETQYF
v_call: TRBV2; cdr3_length: 15; clone_size: few; j_call: TRBJ2-1; cdr3_aa: CATLPPDRGLNEQFF
v_call: TRBV7-9; cdr3_length: 15; clone_size: many; j_call: TRBJ2-1; cdr3_aa: CASSRRAGSIGEQFF
v_call: TRBV28; cdr3_length: 13; clone_size: few; j_call: TRBJ2-5; cdr3_aa: CASSLWQQETQYF
v_call: TRBV13; cdr3_length: 14; clone_size: -; j_call: TRBJ1-5; cdr3_aa: CASSAWTGRQPQHF
v_call: TRBV7-2; cdr3_length: 13; clone_size: -; j_call: TRBJ1-1; cdr3_aa: CASSLEMGSGAFF
v_call: TRBV2; cdr3_length: 13; clone_size: few; j_call: TRBJ1-2; cdr3_aa: CASSAGQDYGYTF
v_call: TRBV27; cdr3_length: 16; clone_size: few; j_call: TRBJ1-2; cdr3_aa: CASSFWGRDTPDGYTF
v_call: TRBV14; cdr3_length: 14; clone_size: few; j_call: TRBJ1-1; cdr3_aa: CASSQITDGTEAFF
v_call: TRBV10-3; cdr3_length: 13; clone_size: -; j_call: TRBJ2-1; cdr3_aa: CAITPGMGNEQFF
v_call: TRBV9; cdr3_length: 14; clone_size: many; j_call: TRBJ2-1; cdr3_aa: CASSAASGMGQQFF